The T cell receptor (beta chain) described here comes from a study of T cell responses to AZD1222 COVID-19 vaccine. Broader study findings: None of the repertoires were sampled until the peak T cell response had passed. Regions 160-218 and 743-854 held dominance among vaccine-associated CD4 TCRs, which spanned spike. It was only a handful of AZD1222 recipients who were seropositive at baseline.

Repertoires were generated with immunoSEQ multiplex PCR, while TCRdb's copy carries only in-frame clones and drops some. Of approximately 180,000 clones in the sample, about 93% were seen once. Worth noting for this clone: Its antigen remains unknown.

Germline CDR1 MNHEY, CDR2 SVGAGI. V was pared by 7 bases and J by 5 bases, with 5 bases of the junction left unmatched. The CDR3 contains 14 residues. This rearrangement joins TRBV6-5 to TRBJ1-4; 9 nucleotides agree with TRBD1. Material: peripheral blood, obtained 28 days after the second dose of the MenACWY control vaccine. The sequence derives from an adult who received the MenACWY meningococcal vaccine as a control. In DNA, the CDR3 is TGTGCCAGCAATCGACAGGGGGGGAATGAAAAACTGTTTTTT. Translation gives CASNRQGGNEKLFF.